Given below is one T cell receptor beta chain in context. The antigen this receptor binds is unknown. No base quality information exists; no much larger clone differs at one position. Read against the paper, the sample's time point label means: cycle 2 day 1 (C2D1) of nivolumab. Every trial patient had relapsed following autologous stem cell transplantation, and prior brentuximab vedotin exposure was what differed among cohorts A, B and C. The trial cohort included roughly 60 patients with relapsed/refractory classical Hodgkin lymphoma, and each patient had a best overall response of complete response, partial response or progressive disease. Trial patients were treated with single-agent nivolumab in the multi-cohort phase II CheckMate 205 trial. Best overall response was determined by an independent review committee according to the 2007 International Working Group response criteria. PBMCs from the trial were collected at three points: immediately before nivolumab initiation (C1D1), and during therapy at cycle 2 day 1 and cycle 4 day 1. After peripheral blood was drawn into 8 mL Vacutainer Cell Preparation Tubes, PBMCs were isolated by centrifugation and then cryopreserved.

The sample comes from a study of PD-1 blockade in classical Hodgkin lymphoma (dated by TCRdb to about 2020). About the study as a whole: Nivolumab dosing was 3 mg/kg intravenously every 2 weeks, continuing until either disease progression or unacceptable toxicity. To define a peripheral blood immune signature of response to PD-1 blockade in classical Hodgkin lymphoma, the study combined TCR beta sequencing with CyTOF. Results the study describes overall, beyond this receptor: Patients starting nivolumab less than 1 year after ASCT had lower diversity and were excluded from later analyses to avoid confounding by immune reconstitution. The study was limited to a single clinical trial cohort, and causes of repertoire differences, possibly disease activity or prior therapy, remained undefined. Baseline TCR diversity was reported to be lower in newly diagnosed patients than in healthy donors and to be lower still in relapsed/refractory patients. A significant rise by C4D1 was seen in CD4+ but not CD8+ TCR diversity (p=0.0027 vs p=0.16), with the rise being most apparent in complete responders (p=0.02). Among trial patients, those achieving complete response had baseline diversity similar to that of newly diagnosed patients, while diversity was significantly lower in partial responders and progressors.

The CDR3 starts with the cysteine, ends with the phenylalanine, and has 16 residues. Kept here is only the CDR3 DNA, which spans 48 bases and is read in frame from base 1. V drops 6 bases and J drops 0 bases, leaving 12 bases in between. CDR1 and CDR2 are drawn from the germline V gene: MGHDK, SYGVNS. The Qiagen DNeasy kit was used to extract genomic DNA from unsorted PBMCs and from the negatively selected CD4+ and CD8+ fractions. Amplification of TCR beta CDR3 regions was done by immunoSEQ multiplex PCR with primers that anneal to V and J segments. A synthetic immune receptor repertoire was used to minimize amplification bias, and remaining bias was computationally removed after sequencing. The study's own analysis went as follows. Custom Python scripts were used to quantify repertoire diversity as the Shannon entropy index. The unsorted, CD4+ and CD8+ repertoires were each analyzed separately, with the exception of combined analyses, where CD4+ and CD8+ sequences were merged in silico. Clonal expansion was defined as a frequency increase of at least 2-fold after treatment compared with C1D1, and clones undetected at baseline were assigned a pseudocount of 0.5. Singleton clones were defined as clones with 0 or 1 copy at C1D1, and non-singleton clones were defined as clones with 2 or more copies. Clones expanded in unsorted samples were annotated as CD4+, CD8+ or unknown by matching protein sequences in sorted samples from the same patient. Wilcoxon tests on paired samples were used to test diversity changes from C1D1 to C4D1. TCRdb provides this immuneACCESS table in a form limited to in-frame rearrangements. Some clones are lacking; in checked studies, under half of them reflect an unresolved V gene, and why the rest are absent is not known. V and J calls plus clone size are reproduced from that table; the DNA served to infer D and trimming. The sample table contains about 50,000 clones; only one count was recorded for 85% to 90% of them. Together, the top ten hold around 5% of the sample.

This TCR derives from a human donor with classical Hodgkin lymphoma. The specimen comprised peripheral blood mononuclear cells (PBMCs), sampled before the second cycle of nivolumab. Rearrangement joined TRBV25-1 to TRBJ2-6, with the D gene uncertain. The nucleotide sequence is TGTGCCAGCAGACAGACGGGTGGCTCTGGGGCCAACGTCCTGACTTTC. Its translation is CASRQTGGSGANVLTF. The full variable domain, completed from the reference TRBV25-1 and TRBJ2-6 proteins outside the CDR3, reads EADIYQTPRYLVIGTGKKITLECSQTMGHDKMYWYQQDPGMELHLIHYSYGVNSTEKGDLSSESTVSRIRTEHFPLTLESARPSHTSQYLCASRQTGGSGANVLTFGAGSRLTVL.